This entry features one T cell receptor (beta chain) sequence. Its antigen is unidentified. Those who donated, Caucasian adults without exception, all lived in Nashville, Tennessee. This record comes from a study of shared clonotypes between healthy human individuals. Notes on the study in general: On the whole, naive subsets had larger estimated richness than memory subsets had. Compared with clonotypes that all four donors shared, non-shared clonotypes had lower generation probabilities.

Germline values: CDR1 MNHEY, CDR2 SMNVEV (reference sequence). CDR3 length: 17 residues. V shed 4 bases, J shed 7 bases, and the junction held 15 bases outside the gene matches. Some clones are missing from TCRdb's copy, which holds only in-frame ones; the method was immunoSEQ multiplex PCR. The repertoire holds 1 million to 1.2 million clones, approximately 75% seen once, with 0.89% in the top ten. The receptor was derived from a man younger than 35 in good health. Some clones in this sample may be carry-over from other donors' samples. The rearrangement joins TRBV27 to TRBJ2-1; TRBD1 agrees at 8 bases. The sequenced material came from memory CD4+ T cells from PBMCs. Described subset: CD45RA-negative fraction. Here the CDR3 reads CASSSRVTGALGNEQFF. In nucleotides, the CDR3 is TGTGCCAGCAGTTCCCGGGTGACAGGGGCCCTCGGGAATGAGCAGTTCTTC.